The 14 T cell receptor beta chains below come from one sample, sequenced in a study of molecular identifiers for immune sequencing clone quantification. Via MiXCR, TCRdb re-called the PCR reads, giving one row per CDR3 protein. Of some 100,000 distinct CDR3 sequences detected, 36% appear once; the ten largest clones hold less than 5%. The material sequenced was naive CD8+ T cells from blood, with Jurkat cell RNA spiked in. Subset noted: FACS-sorted CD8+CD4-CCR7+CD45RA+ naive T cells. The receptors stem from a human donor in good health. Some libraries in this study had Jurkat cell RNA spiked in.

CDR3 protein: CASSLTLADYNEQFF. The CDR3 bases are TGTGCCAGCAGCCTAACCCTAGCGGACTACAATGAGCAGTTCTTC. This chain uses TRBV7-9 with TRBJ2-1; 7 positions agree with TRBD2. CDR1 SEHNR and CDR2 FQNEAQ come from the germline V gene (reference sequence). The CDR3 covers 15 residues. J was trimmed by 3 bases and V by 5 bases; bases with no gene match: 7.

There are a few counts of this clonotype. The gene calls are TRBV4-2 and TRBJ2-1; perhaps D is TRBD1 or TRBD2 (5 bases each). The CDR3 is made up of 15 amino acids. The germline CDR1 and CDR2 sequences are LGHNA and YNFKEQ. The V end was cut by 0 bases, the J end by 4 bases, with 10 bases between. The CDR3 loop reads CASSQEMGVYNEQFF. CDR3 nucleotide sequence: TGTGCCAGCAGCCAAGAGATGGGGGTTTACAATGAGCAGTTCTTC.

This clonotype was detected only a few times. A much larger clonotype is one base distant, so this may be a read error. The chain has TRBV7-6 and TRBJ2-6; TRBD1 is a possible D gene (5 bases). Germline lookup yields CDR1 SGHVS and CDR2 FNYEAQ. CDR3 length: 15 amino acids. CDR3 region: CASSASESGANVQTF. Written as DNA, the CDR3 is TGTGCCAGCAGCGCCTCCGAGAGTGGGGCCAACGTCCAGACTTTC.

This clonotype was recorded many times. This sequence joins TRBV27 and TRBJ1-1; D perhaps matches TRBD1 (5 bases). Trimming removed 3 bases at V and 2 bases at J, with 7 bases between. The germline CDR1 and CDR2 sequences are MNHEY and SMNVEV (reference sequence). The CDR3 is made up of 13 amino acids. CDR3 amino acids: CASSFQGNTEAFF. Written as DNA, the CDR3 is TGTGCCAGCAGTTTTCAGGGAAACACTGAAGCTTTCTTT.

This clonotype was detected once. One base away lies a much larger clone, so this may be a sequencing read error. V and J are TRBV7-9 and TRBJ1-3, with a possible D match to TRBD1 (5 bases). This CDR3 spans 15 amino acids. Germline V lookup: CDR1 SEHNR, CDR2 FQNEAQ (reference sequence). The CDR3 is CASSPDKRSGNTICF. CDR3 bases: TGTGCCAGCAGCCCGGACAAACGCTCTGGAAACACCATATGTTTT. Full variable domain (remainder filled in from reference TRBV7-9 and TRBJ1-3): DTGVSQNPRHKITKRGQNVTFRCDPISEHNRLYWYRQTLGQGPEFLTYFQNEAQLEKSRLLSDRFSAERPKGSFSTLEIQRTEQGDSAMYLCASSPDKRSGNTICFGEGSWLTVV.

The chain combines TRBV11-2 with TRBJ1-1; 8 bases match TRBD1. V was pared by 7 bases and J by 4 bases, with 8 bases of the junction left unmatched. The CDR3 runs to 14 residues. Germline V gives CDR1 SGHAT, CDR2 FQNNGV. The CDR3 nucleotides read TGTGCCAGCAAACAGGGGGGCCTATCCACTGAAGCTTTCTTT. Its translation: CASKQGGLSTEAFF.

In its sample, this clonotype was seen a few times. The gene calls are TRBV4-3 and TRBJ2-7; TRBD1 aligns across 8 bases. CDR3 length equals 17 residues. After removal of 1 base from V and 1 base from J, the junction contained 9 bases not matched to a gene. Germline loops: CDR1 LGHNA, CDR2 YSLEER. CDR3 nucleotides: TGCGCCAGCAGCCAAGGAAGAGGGACAGGCTTATCCTACGAGCAGTACTTC. It encodes CASSQGRGTGLSYEQYF.

Many counts were recorded for this clonotype. The chain carries TRBV20-1 and TRBJ2-7, with 7 bases matching TRBD2. CDR3 size: 14 residues. The ends lost 6 bases at V and 4 bases at J; junction bases unmatched: 12. Looked up from germline, CDR1 is DFQATT and CDR2 is SNEGSKA (reference sequence). CDR3 sequence reads: CSAHLPTSRYEQYF. The DNA of the CDR3 is TGCAGTGCCCACCTCCCGACTAGCAGATACGAGCAGTACTTC.

CDR3 DNA: TGCAGTGCTAGCCCCCATGGGAGAAACATTCAGTACTTC. Its protein is CSASPHGRNIQYF. The J gene is TRBJ2-4, the V gene TRBV20-1; tentatively, D is TRBD2 (5 bases). Deletions cut 3 bases from V and 6 bases from J, with 12 bases between. CDR3 length: 13 residues. Germline CDR1 reads DFQATT; CDR2 reads SNEGSKA (reference sequence).

There are many counts of this clonotype. V is TRBV12-3 or TRBV12-4 and J is TRBJ2-2, with D unclear. The CDR3 contains 12 residues. The V end lost 6 bases, the J end lost 7 bases, and 9 bases lay between the germline ends. Here the CDR3 reads CASSPWHGELFF. The DNA for the CDR3 is TGTGCCAGCAGCCCCTGGCACGGGGAGCTGTTTTTT.

The chain is built from TRBV13 and TRBJ2-7; 10 bases fit TRBD1. The V segment lost 5 bases and the J segment 5 bases; nucleotides outside the gene matches: 9. The CDR3 is 15 amino acids. The germline CDR1 and CDR2 sequences are PRHDT and FYEKMQ (reference sequence). This CDR3 is CASSLGTGERHEQYF. CDR3 DNA sequence: TGTGCCAGCAGCCTCGGGACAGGGGAAAGGCACGAGCAGTACTTC.

Ten or more counts support this clonotype. This chain joins TRBV28 and TRBJ2-5; D might be TRBD1 or TRBD2, each matching 5 bases. Germline V gives CDR1 MDHEN, CDR2 SYDVKM. The CDR3 covers 12 residues. V lost 6 bases and J 5 bases, leaving 10 bases between the germline ends. The CDR3 region has the DNA TGTGCCAGCAGCGGGGCCGAGGAGACCCAGTACTTC. It specifies CASSGAEETQYF.

This clonotype was counted at least ten times. This sequence joins TRBV28 and TRBJ2-5; D is perhaps TRBD2 (5 bases). The V end lost 1 base, the J end lost 4 bases, and 10 bases lay between the germline ends. The CDR3 contains 14 residues. In germline, CDR1 is MDHEN, CDR2 SYDVKM. This CDR3 is CASSLFGGAETQYF. In DNA form, the CDR3 reads TGTGCCAGCAGTTTATTTGGAGGAGCAGAGACCCAGTACTTC.

J is TRBJ2-7 and V is TRBV12-3 or TRBV12-4; D is undetermined. Trimming removed 2 bases at V and 4 bases at J, with 6 bases between. The CDR3 is made up of 12 amino acids. CDR3 protein: CASSLSPYEQYF. For the CDR3, the DNA is TGTGCCAGCAGTTTATCTCCATACGAGCAGTACTTC.